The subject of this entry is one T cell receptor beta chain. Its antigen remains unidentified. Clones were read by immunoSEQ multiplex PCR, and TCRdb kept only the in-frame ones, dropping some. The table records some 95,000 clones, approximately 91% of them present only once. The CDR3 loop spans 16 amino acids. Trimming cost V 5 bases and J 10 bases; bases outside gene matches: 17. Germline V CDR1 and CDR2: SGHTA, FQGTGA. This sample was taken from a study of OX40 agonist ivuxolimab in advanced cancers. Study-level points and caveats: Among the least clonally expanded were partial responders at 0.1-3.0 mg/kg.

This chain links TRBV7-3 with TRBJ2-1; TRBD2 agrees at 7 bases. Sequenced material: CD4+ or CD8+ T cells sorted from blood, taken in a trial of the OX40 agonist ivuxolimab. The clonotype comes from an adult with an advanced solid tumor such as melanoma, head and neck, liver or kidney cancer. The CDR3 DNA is TGTGCCAGCAGCCTCTCCGGGACGGGAGGAGGAGAAGAGCAGTTCTTC. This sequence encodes CASSLSGTGGGEEQFF. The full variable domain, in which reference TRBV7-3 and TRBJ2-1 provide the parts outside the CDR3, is GAGVSQTPSNKVTEKGKYVELRCDPISGHTALYWYRQSLGQGPEFLIYFQGTGAADDSGLPNDRFFAVRPEGSVSTLKIQRTERGDSAVYLCASSLSGTGGGEEQFFGPGTRLTVL.